The rows below give T cell receptor beta chains drawn from one sample of a study of OX40 agonist ivuxolimab in advanced cancers. Sequencing was performed with immunoSEQ multiplex PCR; in TCRdb, only in-frame clones are kept and a portion is missing. Of about 64,000 clones in the sample, about 87% were seen once. The sample here was CD4+ or CD8+ T cells sorted from blood, taken in a trial of the OX40 agonist ivuxolimab. These receptors were obtained from an adult with an advanced solid tumor such as melanoma, head and neck, liver or kidney cancer. CDR3s include the opening cysteine and the closing phenylalanine or tryptophan. The order of the fields is V gene, clone size, J gene, D gene, CDR3 DNA, CDR3 protein. A D gene is named only where the DNA matches it firmly. Clone size is stated in some rows and not others, as once, few, many or a class when expanded.

V gene: TRBV19; clone size: -; J gene: TRBJ2-1; D gene: -; CDR3 DNA: TGTGCCAGTACCATACACCAAGGGGGCTACAATGAGCAGTTCTTC; CDR3 protein: CASTIHQGGYNEQFF
V gene: TRBV12-5; clone size: -; J gene: TRBJ2-3; D gene: -; CDR3 DNA: TGTGCTAGTGGCCGTAGCGTTGATACGCAGTATTTT; CDR3 protein: CASGRSVDTQYF
V gene: TRBV5-1; clone size: -; J gene: TRBJ1-6; D gene: -; CDR3 DNA: TGCGCCAGCAGCTCACAGACAGGCGGTGATTCACCCCTCCACTTT; CDR3 protein: CASSSQTGGDSPLHF
V gene: TRBV5-4; clone size: -; J gene: TRBJ2-1; D gene: -; CDR3 DNA: TGTGCCAGCAGTTTCAACAATGAGCAGTTCTTC; CDR3 protein: CASSFNNEQFF
V gene: TRBV5-1; clone size: -; J gene: TRBJ1-4; D gene: -; CDR3 DNA: TGCGCCAGCAGTACGATAGTGGGTTCGACTAATGAAAAACTGTTTTTT; CDR3 protein: CASSTIVGSTNEKLFF
V gene: TRBV30; clone size: -; J gene: TRBJ2-5; D gene: TRBD2; CDR3 DNA: TGTGCCTGGAGTCCCAGACCGGGACTAGCGGGACGAGAGACCCAGTACTTC; CDR3 protein: CAWSPRPGLAGRETQYF
V gene: TRBV15; clone size: -; J gene: TRBJ2-1; D gene: -; CDR3 DNA: TGTGCCACCAGCAGAGGCCCCGGGGAATCCTACAATGAGCAGTTCTTC; CDR3 protein: CATSRGPGESYNEQFF
V gene: TRBV4-1; clone size: few; J gene: TRBJ1-2; D gene: -; CDR3 DNA: TGCGCCAGCAGCCAAGATCTTGGTGGCTACACCTTC; CDR3 protein: CASSQDLGGYTF
V gene: TRBV6-5; clone size: -; J gene: TRBJ1-6; D gene: -; CDR3 DNA: TGTGCCAGCAAGTGGGGGTATATGGATTCACCCCTCCACTTT; CDR3 protein: CASKWGYMDSPLHF
V gene: TRBV11-2; clone size: -; J gene: TRBJ2-1; D gene: TRBD2; CDR3 DNA: TGTGCCAGCAGCTTCACTAGCGGGAGTGTCTATGAGCAGTTCTTC; CDR3 protein: CASSFTSGSVYEQFF